The 24 T cell receptor beta chains listed next were all sequenced from one sample in a study of blood T cell repertoires in COVID-19. Profiling relied on immunoSEQ multiplex PCR, and the TCRdb table lists in-frame clones only, not all of them. The sample consists of about 160,000 clones, around 74% of them appearing once. Material for sequencing was peripheral blood. These receptors were collected from a woman aged 55-69 years with COVID-19, enrolled during active disease.

The chain links TRBV28 to TRBJ2-2; TRBD2 matches at 8 bases. The germline V gene encodes CDR1 MDHEN and CDR2 SYDVKM. CDR3 length: 17 residues. The V and J ends lost 0 bases and 3 bases, in that order; junction bases with no gene match: 6. The DNA of the CDR3 is TGTGCCAGCAGTTTATGGACGGGGGGGCTGGACACCGGGGAGCTGTTTTTT. This gives the protein CASSLWTGGLDTGELFF.

The chain is built from TRBV28 and TRBJ2-2; possible D gene TRBD2, 6 bases. V was trimmed by 8 bases and J by 3 bases, leaving 13 bases between them. The CDR3 length is 14 residues. Germline V gives CDR1 MDHEN, CDR2 SYDVKM. The chain's CDR3 is CASRSGGDTGELFF. DNA for the CDR3: TGTGCCAGCCGCTCTGGCGGGGACACCGGGGAGCTGTTTTTT.

This clone has only a few counts. The chain recombines TRBV5-1 with TRBJ2-5; perhaps TRBD1 as D (6 bases). This CDR3 comprises 15 residues. Trimming removed 4 bases at V and 5 bases at J, with 18 bases between. CDR1 and CDR2 (germline): SGHRS, YFSETQ. In DNA form, the CDR3 reads TGCGCCAGCAGCCCCCAAGGCAGGGGCATGGAGACCCAGTACTTC. The encoded protein is CASSPQGRGMETQYF.

Written as DNA, the CDR3 is TGCGCCAGCAGTCCGGGACTAGCGAACACCGGGGAGCTGTTTTTT. It is translated as CASSPGLANTGELFF. The rearrangement links TRBV10-1 to TRBJ2-2, with TRBD2 identical over 8 bases. Losses at the gene ends were 5 bases for V and 0 bases for J; bases not matched to a gene: 2. Germline V lookup: CDR1 WNHNN, CDR2 SYGVQD (reference sequence). This CDR3 contains 15 residues.

The sample holds a few counts of this clone. CDR3 sequence reads: CASNPGVNYGYTF. The CDR3 DNA reads TGTGCCAGCAACCCAGGGGTTAACTATGGCTACACCTTC. The J gene is TRBJ1-2, the V gene TRBV28; TRBD1 might be the D (6 bases). V lost 7 bases, J lost 1 base, and 10 bases lay in between. Germline CDR1 reads MDHEN; CDR2 reads SYDVKM. CDR3 length: 13 amino acids.

The CDR3 sequence is CASSLAGGGETQYF. The CDR3 nucleotides read TGTGCCAGCAGCTTAGCAGGGGGCGGGGAGACCCAGTACTTC. The chain has TRBV7-9 and TRBJ2-5, with 7 bases matching TRBD1. The V gene's germline CDR1 is SEHNR and CDR2 FQNEAQ (reference sequence). This CDR3 is built from 14 residues. V shed 0 bases and J 5 bases; nucleotides not matched to a gene: 3.

The rearrangement links TRBV7-3 to TRBJ2-7; 11 nucleotides match TRBD2. This CDR3 has 17 amino acids. V was clipped by 3 bases and J by 5 bases; unmatched bases: 12. Germline V CDR1 and CDR2: SGHTA, FQGTGA. This CDR3 is CASSFRASGRYGNEQYF. The DNA for the CDR3 is TGTGCCAGCAGCTTTAGGGCTAGCGGGAGGTACGGAAACGAGCAGTACTTC.

This clone was found a few times. This rearrangement joins TRBV5-5 to TRBJ2-2; 8 bases are shared with TRBD1. In germline, CDR1 is SGHKS, CDR2 YYEKEE (reference sequence). V gave up 4 bases and J gave up 0 bases; unmatched junction bases: 17. This CDR3 is 20 amino acids long. The CDR3 is CASSGMLKTGVFPNTGELFF. Written as DNA, the CDR3 is TGTGCCAGCAGCGGCATGTTAAAGACAGGGGTATTCCCGAACACCGGGGAGCTGTTTTTT.

This clone was observed a few times. The J gene is TRBJ2-7, the V gene TRBV6-5; D might be TRBD2 (5 bases). This CDR3 comprises 14 residues. CDR1 is MNHEY, CDR2 SVGAGI, per germline. With 2 bases removed from V and 2 bases from J, the gap between germline ends came to 10 bases. The CDR3 spells CASSYRETAYEQYF. The CDR3 DNA reads TGTGCCAGCAGTTACAGGGAGACTGCCTACGAGCAGTACTTC.

V usage is TRBV6-2 or TRBV6-3 and J usage is TRBJ1-2; 7 nucleotides align to TRBD1. Per the germline V gene, CDR1 is MNHEY and CDR2 is SVGEGT. J gave up 7 bases and V 0 bases, and 8 bases lay outside the gene matches. This CDR3 spans 15 amino acids. CDR3 region: CASSYSEQGTGGYTF. The CDR3, as DNA: TGTGCCAGCAGTTACTCGGAACAGGGGACCGGTGGCTACACCTTC.

The chain carries TRBV7-3 and TRBJ1-1; weak D call: TRBD1 (5 bases). Germline CDR1 and CDR2: SGHTA and FQGTGA. The CDR3 sequence is 15 residues long. Trimming removed 5 bases at V and 3 bases at J, with 16 bases between. In DNA form, the CDR3 reads TGTGCCAGCAGCGACTCCCGGGGCGGGGACACTGAAGCTTTCTTT. Protein: CASSDSRGGDTEAFF.

This clone has only a few counts. V and J are TRBV5-1 and TRBJ2-1, with TRBD2 matching 9 bases. Looked up from germline, CDR1 is SGHRS and CDR2 is YFSETQ. The CDR3 has 15 residues. J lost 3 bases, V lost 2 bases, and 3 bases had no gene match. This CDR3 reads CASSLLAGVYNEQFF. In nucleotides, the CDR3 is TGCGCCAGCAGCTTATTAGCGGGAGTCTACAATGAGCAGTTCTTC.

This chain links TRBV19 with TRBJ2-4; tentatively, D is TRBD1 (5 bases). The germline CDR1 and CDR2 sequences are LNHDA and SQIVND (reference sequence). The length of the CDR3 is 18 residues. V dropped 5 bases and J dropped 0 bases, with 20 bases sitting between them. In DNA, the CDR3 is TGTGCCAGTAGTCCAGGTTCAGGGTTGGGCTCAGCCAAAAACATTCAGTACTTC. Translated: CASSPGSGLGSAKNIQYF.

This clone showed up just once. This chain links TRBV7-9 with TRBJ1-1; D possibly corresponds to TRBD1 (5 bases). Germline V lookup: CDR1 SEHNR, CDR2 FQNEAQ (reference sequence). With 2 bases removed from V and 8 bases from J, the gap between germline ends came to 12 bases. This CDR3 is 13 amino acids long. The CDR3 reads CASSLTGLAEAFF. The DNA of the CDR3 is TGTGCCAGCAGCTTAACAGGCCTGGCCGAAGCTTTCTTT.

The chain combines TRBV4-2 with TRBJ1-1; the D gene is possibly TRBD1 (6 bases). CDR1 is LGHNA, CDR2 YNFKEQ, per germline. This CDR3 contains 16 residues. V was pared by 0 bases and J by 0 bases, with 11 bases between. The CDR3 bases are TGTGCCAGCAGCCAAGATCATGGGGGCATGAACACTGAAGCTTTCTTT. Amino acids: CASSQDHGGMNTEAFF.

The chain links TRBV14 to TRBJ2-3, with 10 bases aligning to TRBD2. This CDR3 spans 16 amino acids. The germline V gene has CDR1 SGHDN and CDR2 FVKESK. The V segment lost 2 bases and the J segment 1 base; nucleotides outside the gene matches: 3. The CDR3 is CASSQSTSGGTDTQYF. CDR3 bases: TGTGCCAGCAGCCAAAGCACTAGCGGGGGCACAGATACGCAGTATTTT.

V usage is TRBV30 and J usage is TRBJ1-2, with 9 nucleotides matching TRBD1. The V and J ends lost 5 bases and 7 bases, in that order; junction bases with no gene match: 8. Germline V lookup: CDR1 GTSNPN, CDR2 SVGIG (reference sequence). The CDR3 has 13 amino acids. The CDR3 DNA is TGTGCCTGGGAGACAGGGGGATTCGGTGGCTACACCTTC. Protein product: CAWETGGFGGYTF.

CDR3 coding DNA: TGTGCCAGCAGCGTAGCTGGAGGGGGCATAGGCTCCTACGAGCAGTACTTC. It is translated as CASSVAGGGIGSYEQYF. The rearrangement joins TRBV9 to TRBJ2-7, with D maybe TRBD1 (7 bases). Trimming left V 0 bases short and J 0 bases short, with 16 bases between. The CDR3 loop spans 17 amino acids. Germline V gives CDR1 SGDLS, CDR2 YYNGEE.

The V gene is TRBV5-1, the J gene TRBJ2-7; 10 positions match TRBD2. V dropped 3 bases and J dropped 5; count of bases not matched to a gene: 11. The CDR3 length is 16 residues. The V gene's germline CDR1 is SGHRS and CDR2 YFSETQ. CDR3 protein: CASSSTRAGGPHEQYF. Written as DNA, the CDR3 is TGCGCCAGCAGCTCTACGAGAGCGGGAGGGCCTCACGAGCAGTACTTC.

This clone has ten or more counts. J is TRBJ2-3 and V is TRBV28, with 12 nucleotides matching TRBD2. After removal of 3 bases from V and 4 bases from J, the junction contained 5 bases not matched to a gene. CDR1 is MDHEN, CDR2 SYDVKM, per germline. This CDR3 is 16 amino acids long. The CDR3 protein is CASSLTSGGVSDTQYF. CDR3 DNA sequence: TGTGCCAGCAGTTTGACTAGCGGGGGAGTGTCAGATACGCAGTATTTT. The full variable domain, in which reference TRBV28 and TRBJ2-3 provide the parts outside the CDR3, is DVKVTQSSRYLVKRTGEKVFLECVQDMDHENMFWYRQDPGLGLRLIYFSYDVKMKEKGDIPEGYSVSREKKERFSLILESASTNQTSMYLCASSLTSGGVSDTQYFGPGTRLTVL.

This chain uses TRBV6-6 with TRBJ2-1; possibly TRBD2 for D (5 bases). From germline, CDR1 is MNHNY and CDR2 SVGAGI (reference sequence). Trimming stripped 6 bases from V and 9 bases from J, with 12 bases between. The length of the CDR3 is 12 residues. The DNA for the CDR3 is TGTGCCAGCAGCACCCCCGCGGGTGAGCAGTTCTTC. It translates to CASSTPAGEQFF.

V gene TRBV19 combines with J gene TRBJ2-7, with 7 bases that match TRBD1. V dropped 3 bases and J dropped 2; count of bases not matched to a gene: 4. Germline CDR1 is LNHDA and CDR2 is SQIVND (reference sequence). This CDR3 is 14 amino acids long. The CDR3 protein is CASSMRQGTYEQYF. CDR3 bases: TGTGCCAGTAGTATGCGACAGGGTACCTACGAGCAGTACTTC.

The gene calls are TRBV27 and TRBJ2-7; 10 bases are shared with TRBD1. V trimming: 6 bases; J trimming: 3 bases; junction bases outside the gene matches: 5. The germline CDR1 and CDR2 sequences are MNHEY and SMNVEV (reference sequence). The CDR3 sequence is 14 residues long. CDR3 sequence: CASRDGTGVYEQYF. The CDR3 DNA reads TGTGCCAGCAGGGACGGGACAGGGGTCTACGAGCAGTACTTC.

The genes are TRBV5-1 and TRBJ2-5; maybe TRBD2 (6 bases). This CDR3 has 15 amino acids. The germline V gene encodes CDR1 SGHRS and CDR2 YFSETQ. Trimming pared 6 bases from V and 1 base from J, leaving 16 bases between. CDR3 sequence: CASIPSPGAQETQYF. The CDR3 DNA sequence: TGCGCCAGCATCCCATCTCCGGGAGCCCAAGAGACCCAGTACTTC.